This TCR beta chain was sequenced for a study of T cells in Graves' hyperthyroidism and ophthalmopathy. Amplified TCR beta CDR3 regions came from RNA transcripts. HTBI primers drove first-round RT-PCR of the TCR CDR3. TCRdb re-called the multiplex PCR reads with MiXCR, one entry per CDR3 protein. The sample yields a few hundred thousand distinct CDR3 sequences, approximately 14% seen once. V dropped 5 bases and J dropped 5 bases, with 21 bases sitting between them. This CDR3 is built from 16 residues. The germline gives CDR1 SGHTA, CDR2 FQGNSA. Sample: blood. The V and J genes are TRBV7-2 and TRBJ2-5; a possible D gene is TRBD1 (6 bases). This clonotype was sampled from a woman aged 25-40 years with Graves' hyperthyroidism that later progressed to Graves' ophthalmopathy. The CDR3 DNA sequence: TGTGCCAGCAGCCCGCTGTGGCAGGGGCGGTTCGAGACCCAGTACTTC. Protein sequence: CASSPLWQGRFETQYF.